This T cell receptor beta chain is from a study of shared clonotypes between healthy human individuals. Clones were sequenced by immunoSEQ multiplex PCR, and TCRdb holds only the in-frame ones, with some missing. The table records roughly 1 million clones, under 80% of them present only once. Turning to this clone: This sample includes further DNA sequences coding for the same CDR3.

This sequence was found in a man aged 18 to 29 in good health. What was sequenced was memory CD4+ T cells sorted from blood. Subset given: CD45RA-negative fraction.

CDR3 DNA: TGTGCCAGCAGCCCGAGAAGGAACACTGAAGCTTTCTTT. Its protein product is CASSPRRNTEAFF. The V and J genes are TRBV14 and TRBJ1-1; D is undetermined. The V and J ends lost 4 bases and 1 base respectively, with 7 bases between them. Per the germline V gene, CDR1 is SGHDN and CDR2 is FVKESK. This CDR3 is built from 13 residues.